This T cell receptor (beta chain) was sequenced in a study of T-cell memory formation after mild COVID-19. Points from the study as a whole: Clones that got smaller from day 15 to 85 had even CD4/CD8, while clones growing later tipped toward CD4+.

TCRdb analysed the 5' RACE reads with MiXCR anew, one entry per CDR3 protein. The sample yields roughly 500,000 distinct CDR3 sequences, just over 20% seen once. Germline loops: CDR1 MNHNY, CDR2 SVGAGI (reference sequence). V lost 2 bases, J lost 8 bases, and 15 bases lay in between. The CDR3 loop spans 15 amino acids. A note on this clonotype: Antigen specificity is unknown.

V is TRBV6-6 and J is TRBJ2-2; the D is unclear. The receptor was isolated from an adult woman who had mild COVID-19 (a few samples of this study predate the infection). Cell type and time point are not known. Specimen: PBMCs or a T cell subset sorted from them (not recorded which). The CDR3 sequence: CASSYGLDRAGELFF. In DNA, the CDR3 is TGTGCCAGCAGTTACGGGCTAGACCGGGCAGGGGAGCTGTTTTTT.